The 10 T cell receptor beta chains below all came from one sample that was sequenced in a study of T cells after yellow fever vaccination (dated by TCRdb to between 2019 and 2020). The treatment or condition label, as the study defines it: live attenuated yellow fever vaccine strain. To prepare the library, 5' RACE was applied. The instrument given in TCRdb is Illumina NovaSeq 6000. The public sequencing data were trimmed at Q25 with fastp and processed into clonotypes with MiXCR by TCRdb, which kept only in-frame beta chains. CDR3 protein sequences are deduplicated, and each keeps its most common genes and DNA. This sample holds some 160,000 distinct CDR3 sequences; 9.3% were observed only once. Roughly a third of the sample belongs to the ten largest clones. The sample was CD8+ T cells sorted from PBMCs, taken 45 days after the yellow fever booster vaccination. The receptor set was obtained from a man aged 18 to 29 who received the YFV17D yellow fever vaccine.

The sample holds a few counts of this clonotype. The V call is TRBV4-1, the J call TRBJ2-2, with TRBD2 as a possible D gene (5 bases). The germline V gene encodes CDR1 MGHRA and CDR2 YSYEKL. The V end was cut by 1 base, the J end by 2 bases, with 11 bases between. This CDR3 spans 16 amino acids. In DNA form, the CDR3 reads TGCGCCAGCAGCCAAGGTTGGCCGGGAAACACCGGGGAGCTGTTTTTT. As protein: CASSQGWPGNTGELFF.

This clonotype was observed a single time. The chain joins TRBV7-9 to TRBJ2-1; D is unresolved. The CDR3 contains 13 residues. V lost 2 bases and J 6 bases, leaving 8 bases between the germline ends. Germline V gene lookup returns CDR1 SEHNR and CDR2 FQNEAQ (reference sequence). This chain's CDR3 is CASSLSGFNEQFF. The CDR3 nucleotides are TGTGCCAGCAGCTTATCCGGCTTCAATGAGCAGTTCTTC.

This clonotype was recorded many times. The chain has TRBV4-1 and TRBJ2-1, with D hard to call. CDR3 length equals 16 residues. V dropped 1 base and J dropped 4 bases, with 14 bases sitting between them. Germline CDR1 MGHRA, CDR2 YSYEKL. The CDR3 DNA follows: TGCGCCAGCAGCCAAGTAGATCCGATAGCATACAATGAGCAGTTCTTC. Residues: CASSQVDPIAYNEQFF.

The V call is TRBV6-5, the J call TRBJ1-1; D is ambiguous. Trimming stripped 0 bases from V and 8 bases from J, with 10 bases between. CDR1 MNHEY and CDR2 SVGAGI come from the germline V gene. The CDR3 spans 13 residues. CDR3: CASSYSRQTEAFF. The CDR3 region has the DNA TGTGCCAGCAGTTACTCCCGCCAGACGGAAGCTTTCTTT.

There are a few counts of this clonotype. In DNA, the CDR3 is TGTGCCAGCAGCCTGACCGGGACAGGGGGCAGGAGCTCCTACAATGAGCAGTTCTTC. Encoded protein: CASSLTGTGGRSSYNEQFF. This sequence joins TRBV5-6 and TRBJ2-1; TRBD1 agrees at 12 bases. Germline-derived CDR1 and CDR2 are SGHDT and YYEEEE. V lost 4 bases to trimming and J lost 0 bases; unmatched junction nucleotides: 11. The CDR3 has 19 residues.

This clonotype was found a few times. The chain carries TRBV2 and TRBJ2-2; D is possibly TRBD1 (5 bases). Germline V gene data show CDR1 as SNHLY and CDR2 as FYNNEI. The CDR3 extends over 16 amino acids. V shed 3 bases and J shed 4 bases, with 15 bases lying between them. The CDR3: CASSEAPDKLTGELFF. DNA of the CDR3: TGTGCCAGCAGTGAGGCTCCGGACAAACTCACCGGGGAGCTGTTTTTT.

This clonotype has only a few counts. The chain employs TRBV27 and TRBJ2-3; D gene uncertain. Per germline, CDR1 MNHEY and CDR2 SMNVEV (reference sequence). The CDR3 runs to 13 residues. Deletions cut 5 bases from V and 5 bases from J, with 11 bases between. In DNA, the CDR3 is TGTGCCAGCAGTCTTGAACATTTAGATACGCAGTATTTT. It is translated as CASSLEHLDTQYF.

This clonotype has just a few counts. The J gene is TRBJ2-7, the V gene TRBV6-1; D not certain. The CDR3 runs 13 residues. V dropped 7 bases and J dropped 0 bases, with 10 bases sitting between them. The germline V gene encodes CDR1 MNHNS and CDR2 SASEGT. The DNA of the CDR3 is TGTGCCAGCACTGGCCCGAGCTCCTACGAGCAGTACTTC. As protein: CASTGPSSYEQYF.

CDR3 DNA sequence: TGCGCCAGCAGCCAAGATCTGGGCAGCTATGGCTACACCTTC. Protein product: CASSQDLGSYGYTF. The V and J genes are TRBV4-1 and TRBJ1-2; D uncertain. The CDR3 contains 14 residues. Trimming left V 0 bases short and J 4 bases short, with 9 bases between. CDR1 is MGHRA and CDR2 is YSYEKL in the germline V gene.

This clonotype was seen repeatedly, ten times or more. The CDR3 region is CASSLSSGHLYEQYF. The CDR3, as DNA: TGTGCCAGCAGTTTATCCTCGGGACACCTTTACGAGCAGTACTTC. The chain is built from TRBV27 and TRBJ2-7, with a tentative D call TRBD1 (6 bases). V was clipped by 0 bases and J by 4 bases, with 13 bases between them. Germline CDR1 and CDR2: MNHEY and SMNVEV (reference sequence). This CDR3 comprises 15 residues.